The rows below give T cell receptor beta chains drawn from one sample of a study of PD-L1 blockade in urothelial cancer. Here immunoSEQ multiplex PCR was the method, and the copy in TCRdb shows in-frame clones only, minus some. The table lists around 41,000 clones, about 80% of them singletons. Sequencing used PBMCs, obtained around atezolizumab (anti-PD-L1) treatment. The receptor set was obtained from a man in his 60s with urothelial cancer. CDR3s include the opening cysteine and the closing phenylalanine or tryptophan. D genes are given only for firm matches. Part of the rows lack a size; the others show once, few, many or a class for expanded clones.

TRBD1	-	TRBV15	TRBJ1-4	TGTGCCACCAGCCCTTCGGACAGGGAAGGGGATGAAAAACTGTTTTTT	CATSPSDREGDEKLFF
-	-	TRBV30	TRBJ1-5	TGTGCCTGGAGTGGTCAGAGCAATCAGCCCCAGCATTTT	CAWSGQSNQPQHF
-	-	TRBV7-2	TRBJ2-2	TGTGCCAGCACCCGAGGTGGCGGCTCGAACACCGGGGAGCTGTTTTTT	CASTRGGGSNTGELFF
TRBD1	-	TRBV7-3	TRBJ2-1	TGTGCCAGCAGCTTCCGGACAGGGAGCTCCTACAATGAGCAGTTCTTC	CASSFRTGSSYNEQFF
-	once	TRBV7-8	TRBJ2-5	TGTGCCAGCAGCTTAATTAGTTTTGAGACCCAGTACTTC	CASSLISFETQYF
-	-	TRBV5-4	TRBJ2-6	TGTGCCAGCAGCTCCTGGGCGTTCTCTGGGGCCAACGTCCTGACTTTC	CASSSWAFSGANVLTF
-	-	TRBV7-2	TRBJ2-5	TGTGCCAGCAGCTCCAAACAGGGTTGGCAGACCCAGTACTTC	CASSSKQGWQTQYF
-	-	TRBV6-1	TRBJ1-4	TGTGCCAGCAGTGTGGGGGCAGGGGTTAATGAAAAACTGTTTTTT	CASSVGAGVNEKLFF
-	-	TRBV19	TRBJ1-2	TGTGCCAGTAGTATCACCACGGGTTCGAGCTATGGCTACACCTTC	CASSITTGSSYGYTF
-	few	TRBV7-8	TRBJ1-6	TGTGCCAGCAGCTTAGAGATGGCAGGGGTAGGTTCACCCCTCCACTTT	CASSLEMAGVGSPLHF
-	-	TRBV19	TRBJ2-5	TGTGCCAGTAGTATCCTCCTTGGGGGCGAAGAGACCCAGTACTTC	CASSILLGGEETQYF
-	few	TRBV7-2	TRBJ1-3	TGTGCCAGCAGGAAGGCTGGACTCACGAGGGGAAACACCATATATTTT	CASRKAGLTRGNTIYF
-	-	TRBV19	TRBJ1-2	TGTGCCAGTAAAATCAGGGATAGAAGTAACTATGGCTACACCTTC	CASKIRDRSNYGYTF
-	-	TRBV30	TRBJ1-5	TGTGCCTCCAGCCCGGGGAATAGCCCTCTCAATCAGCCCCAGCATTTT	CASSPGNSPLNQPQHF
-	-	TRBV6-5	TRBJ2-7	TGTGCCAGCAGCTGGGCCGGCCGATCGATCTACGAGCAGTACTTC	CASSWAGRSIYEQYF
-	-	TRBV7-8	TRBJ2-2	TGTGCCAGCAGCTCAGGAGGCGGTGATAACACCGGGGAGCTGTTTTTT	CASSSGGGDNTGELFF
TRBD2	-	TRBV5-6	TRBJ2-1	TGTGCCAGCAGCGGATATAGCGGGGGAGTCTACAATGAGCAGTTCTTC	CASSGYSGGVYNEQFF
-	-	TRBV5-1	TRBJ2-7	TGCGCCAGCAGCTTGAGGGCAGGGAACTACGAGCAGTACTTC	CASSLRAGNYEQYF
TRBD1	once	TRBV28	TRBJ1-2	TGTGCCAGCAGTCAGACAGGGCCCTATGGCTACACCTTC	CASSQTGPYGYTF